These T cell receptor beta chains were read from a single sample in a study of blood T cell repertoires in COVID-19. Assay used: immunoSEQ multiplex PCR; TCRdb lists only in-frame clones, some missing. This table holds approximately 290,000 clones, approximately 83% found once. Sequencing used peripheral blood. The source of these receptors is a person between 70 and 80 years old with COVID-19, enrolled during active disease. The conserved cysteine and the conserved F or W are not part of the CDR3 here. A D gene is named only where the DNA matches it firmly.

d_call,v_call,j_call,cdr3_aa
TRBD1,TRBV4-3,TRBJ2-7,ASSQDLGIWDRYEQY
NA,TRBV14,TRBJ2-1,ASSSRGPLDGVFGNEQF
TRBD2,TRBV6-2/TRBV6-3,TRBJ2-7,ASSYSGLGFSGEQY
NA,TRBV25-1,TRBJ2-3,AAAQGGTDTQY
NA,TRBV11-2,TRBJ1-3,ASRTPGTGGNTIY
NA,TRBV5-1,TRBJ1-1,ASSLAGVGNTEAF
TRBD1,TRBV11-2,TRBJ1-1,ASSRGTGSGEAF
NA,TRBV18,TRBJ1-1,ASSPLDTEAF
NA,TRBV7-8,TRBJ2-3,ASSPDRPSTDTQY
NA,TRBV19,TRBJ2-1,ASSWTIDNEQF
NA,TRBV7-2,TRBJ1-6,ASSSPQNNSPLH
TRBD1,TRBV28,TRBJ2-2,ASSPIQGPPFLSGELF
TRBD1,TRBV9,TRBJ1-5,ASSKGASNQPQH
TRBD1,TRBV18,TRBJ1-1,ASSPGLQGAHTEAF
NA,TRBV2,TRBJ1-1,ASRDRGYAEAF
NA,TRBV28,TRBJ1-6,ASSSPQGQGSPLH
NA,TRBV21-1,TRBJ1-2,ASSISRDRDGYT
TRBD2,TRBV15,TRBJ2-5,ATRLRGVETQY
TRBD2,TRBV28,TRBJ2-5,ASSLEAGVVGETQY
TRBD1,TRBV5-4,TRBJ1-2,ASSDPDRGLFGYT
NA,TRBV6-4,TRBJ1-5,ASSDQPADQPQH
NA,TRBV5-6,TRBJ2-1,ASSHSEDPGDEQF
NA,TRBV9,TRBJ1-5,ASSVVGGPQH
NA,TRBV4-3,TRBJ2-2,ASSQDGGGANTGELF
TRBD1,TRBV24-1,TRBJ1-4,APLRDRAINEKLF
NA,TRBV5-6,TRBJ2-7,ASSSMTRPSYEQY
NA,TRBV7-9,TRBJ1-2,ASSLPQEYYGYT
NA,TRBV19,TRBJ1-2,ASSIAQGIGEGYT
TRBD2,TRBV29-1,TRBJ2-7,SVGPTSGRGGEQY
NA,TRBV28,TRBJ1-4,ATRARGSTNEKLF
NA,TRBV12-3/TRBV12-4,TRBJ1-1,ASEQAMNTEAF
NA,TRBV5-1,TRBJ2-5,ASSPGSQETQY
TRBD1,TRBV28,TRBJ2-7,ASSFGQGATYEQY
TRBD1,TRBV19,TRBJ1-4,ASNTDRGGEKLF
NA,TRBV27,TRBJ2-5,ASSPRGGQETQY
NA,TRBV28,TRBJ1-2,ASRPGFSYGYT
NA,TRBV14,TRBJ2-3,ASSQDSGRTDTQY
TRBD1,TRBV27,TRBJ1-4,ASTRTGGNEKLF
NA,TRBV27,TRBJ1-1,ASSLRRGGTMNTEAF
NA,TRBV7-2,TRBJ1-2,ASSSTGGYT
TRBD1,TRBV4-3,TRBJ1-2,ASSTGQGSLWDGYT
TRBD2,TRBV15,TRBJ2-7,ATSREDRRASGASYEQY
TRBD1,TRBV7-9,TRBJ2-6,ASSLHRDRGRPGANVLT
TRBD2,TRBV5-1,TRBJ2-7,ASSRGEVAYEQY
NA,TRBV2,TRBJ1-3,ARGQHSGNTIY
NA,TRBV7-2,TRBJ2-7,ASSLDYRGGTI
NA,TRBV11-2,TRBJ1-4,ASSFVIGAGVEKLF
TRBD1,TRBV7-2,TRBJ1-2,ASSDPGQGVGYT
NA,TRBV5-6,TRBJ2-3,ASSLSGRTSTDTQY
TRBD1,TRBV13,TRBJ2-2,ASSSTDREANTGELF
NA,TRBV9,TRBJ2-1,ASGGGHGYNEQF
NA,TRBV3-1/TRBV3-2,TRBJ1-1,ASSLGQNTEAF